One TCR beta chain is described in this entry. These data come from a study of OX40 agonist ivuxolimab in advanced cancers. Measured with immunoSEQ multiplex PCR; TCRdb has only the in-frame clones, and not every one. This table holds tens of thousands of clones, roughly nine tenths found once. Trimming took 1 base from V and 6 from J, leaving 12 bases between them. The germline V gene encodes CDR1 SGHAT and CDR2 FQNNGV. The CDR3 has 15 residues. J is TRBJ2-2 and V is TRBV11-2, with D perhaps matching TRBD2 (5 bases). The sample consisted of CD4+ or CD8+ T cells sorted from blood, taken in a trial of the OX40 agonist ivuxolimab. This TCR was sampled from an adult with an advanced solid tumor such as melanoma, head and neck, liver or kidney cancer. The CDR3 sequence is CASSLVLVGAGELFF. The CDR3 DNA is TGTGCCAGCAGCTTAGTTTTGGTGGGAGCCGGGGAGCTGTTTTTT.